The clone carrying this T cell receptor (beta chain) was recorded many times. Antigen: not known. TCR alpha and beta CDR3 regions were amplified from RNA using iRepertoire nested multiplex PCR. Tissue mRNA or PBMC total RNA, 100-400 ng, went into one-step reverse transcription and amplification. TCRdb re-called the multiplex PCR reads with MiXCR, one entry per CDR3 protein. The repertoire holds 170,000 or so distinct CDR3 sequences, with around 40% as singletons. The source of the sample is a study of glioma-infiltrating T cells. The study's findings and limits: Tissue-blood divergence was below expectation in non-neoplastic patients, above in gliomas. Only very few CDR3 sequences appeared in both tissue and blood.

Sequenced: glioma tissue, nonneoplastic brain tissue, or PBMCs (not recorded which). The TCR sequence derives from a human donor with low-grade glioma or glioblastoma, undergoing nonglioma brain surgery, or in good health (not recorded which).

The CDR3 region has the DNA TGCAGTGCTATCGGGAGTCCTTCCTACGAGCAGTACTTC. The encoded protein is CSAIGSPSYEQYF. This rearrangement joins TRBV20-1 to TRBJ2-7, with TRBD2 as a possible D gene (6 bases). This CDR3 comprises 13 residues. CDR1 and CDR2 from the germline V gene are DFQATT and SNEGSKA (reference sequence). The germline V and J ends were trimmed by 4 bases and 1 base, with 11 bases remaining between them.